This T cell receptor (beta chain) was retrieved from a study of blood T cell repertoires in COVID-19. Study overall: COVID-19 samples collected from the United States, Italy and Spain covered acute and convalescent phases.

The method was immunoSEQ multiplex PCR; TCRdb's version includes in-frame clones alone and lacks a portion of them. This sample has about 180,000 clones, with 70% to 90% found just once. Germline trimming cut 3 bases from V and 2 bases from J; bases unmatched to any gene: 2. The CDR3 runs 14 residues. Germline-derived CDR1 and CDR2 are MNHEY and SVGAGI. The chain links TRBV6-5 to TRBJ2-7, with 9 bases lining up with TRBD2. This TCR was sampled from a human donor with active or convalescent COVID-19. The donor label of this sample is uncertain. Sample: peripheral blood. The CDR3 loop reads CASSYSGGTYEQYF. CDR3 coding DNA: TGTGCCAGCAGTTATAGCGGGGGAACCTACGAGCAGTACTTC.